The rows below give T cell receptor beta chains drawn from one sample of a study of identical twins. TCRdb re-derived calls from the 5' RACE reads in MiXCR, one entry per CDR3 protein. The sample yields about 210,000 distinct CDR3 sequences, roughly 10% seen once. Sequences were obtained from memory (CD45RO+) T cells sorted from blood. The receptors stem from a woman aged 18-35 years in good health. The CDR3 runs from the conserved cysteine through the conserved F or W. The order of the fields is clone size, V gene, J gene, D gene, CDR3 DNA, CDR3 protein. The D gene is left open where the match is weak. A row's size may be missing; if present it is once, few, many or a size class.

clone size: few; V gene: TRBV7-2; J gene: TRBJ1-1; D gene: -; CDR3 DNA: TGTGCCAGCAGCCCTGTTGTGAACACTGAAGCTTTCTTT; CDR3 protein: CASSPVVNTEAFF
clone size: many; V gene: TRBV12-3/TRBV12-4; J gene: TRBJ1-2; D gene: -; CDR3 DNA: TGTGCCAGCAGTTTAAATAACGGGGGAGGTGGCTACACCTTC; CDR3 protein: CASSLNNGGGGYTF
clone size: few; V gene: TRBV5-1; J gene: TRBJ2-7; D gene: -; CDR3 DNA: TGCGCCAGCAGCTCTGGGGGGCTAGCGAGCGAGCAGTACTTC; CDR3 protein: CASSSGGLASEQYF
clone size: many; V gene: TRBV12-3/TRBV12-4; J gene: TRBJ2-1; D gene: -; CDR3 DNA: TGTGCCAGCAGTTTAAACAGGATAAGTGGGAATGAGCAGTTCTTC; CDR3 protein: CASSLNRISGNEQFF
clone size: -; V gene: TRBV20-1; J gene: TRBJ2-1; D gene: -; CDR3 DNA: TGCAGTGCTAGTCAGCAAGCCCTAGACAATGAGCAGTTCTTC; CDR3 protein: CSASQQALDNEQFF
clone size: -; V gene: TRBV14; J gene: TRBJ2-5; D gene: -; CDR3 DNA: TGTGCCAGCAGCCAAGGGCTGGGGGCTTTTCAAGAGACCCAGTACTTC; CDR3 protein: CASSQGLGAFQETQYF
clone size: -; V gene: TRBV27; J gene: TRBJ2-7; D gene: TRBD2; CDR3 DNA: TGTGCCAGCAGTAGGCTAGCGGCCTACGAGCAGTACTTC; CDR3 protein: CASSRLAAYEQYF
clone size: few; V gene: TRBV7-9; J gene: TRBJ2-3; D gene: TRBD2; CDR3 DNA: TGTGCCAGCAGCTTAGGATTCGCGGGGGAAGCAGATACGCAGTATTTT; CDR3 protein: CASSLGFAGEADTQYF
clone size: many; V gene: TRBV24-1; J gene: TRBJ2-2; D gene: -; CDR3 DNA: TGTGCCACCGGGGGGAGCACCGGGGAGCTGTTTTTT; CDR3 protein: CATGGSTGELFF
clone size: -; V gene: TRBV5-4; J gene: TRBJ2-5; D gene: -; CDR3 DNA: TGTGCCAGCAGCCTCCGGACAGAACAAGAGACCCAGTACTTC; CDR3 protein: CASSLRTEQETQYF
clone size: -; V gene: TRBV6-2/TRBV6-3; J gene: TRBJ1-1; D gene: -; CDR3 DNA: TGTGCCAGCAGTTATGCTGTGAACACTGAAGCTTTCTTT; CDR3 protein: CASSYAVNTEAFF
clone size: few; V gene: TRBV10-1; J gene: TRBJ2-1; D gene: -; CDR3 DNA: TGCGCCAGCAGTGAGTCGAACGGGCGTCCCTACAATGAGCAGTTCTTC; CDR3 protein: CASSESNGRPYNEQFF
clone size: -; V gene: TRBV12-3/TRBV12-4; J gene: TRBJ2-3; D gene: -; CDR3 DNA: TGTGCCAGCAGTCCCCAAGGGGGTGGGACAGATACGCAGTATTTT; CDR3 protein: CASSPQGGGTDTQYF
clone size: few; V gene: TRBV27; J gene: TRBJ1-1; D gene: -; CDR3 DNA: TGTGCCAGCAGTCCCACACGGGACGTGGGGAACACTGAAGCTTTCTTT; CDR3 protein: CASSPTRDVGNTEAFF
clone size: -; V gene: TRBV2; J gene: TRBJ2-7; D gene: TRBD2; CDR3 DNA: TGTGCCAGCAAATTCGGTCTAGCGGGAGAGGGGCAGTACTTC; CDR3 protein: CASKFGLAGEGQYF
clone size: many; V gene: TRBV28; J gene: TRBJ1-1; D gene: -; CDR3 DNA: TGTGCCATCTTAAGGGGTGGGAGCACTGAAGCTTTCTTT; CDR3 protein: CAILRGGSTEAFF
clone size: few; V gene: TRBV3-1; J gene: TRBJ2-1; D gene: TRBD2; CDR3 DNA: TGTGCCAGCAGCCAATTTGAAGCCGGGACTAAATTCTACAATGAGCAGTTCTTC; CDR3 protein: CASSQFEAGTKFYNEQFF
clone size: few; V gene: TRBV12-3/TRBV12-4; J gene: TRBJ2-1; D gene: TRBD2; CDR3 DNA: TGTGCCAGCAGGCGACTAGGGAGGGGCAATGAGCAGTTCTTC; CDR3 protein: CASRRLGRGNEQFF
clone size: many; V gene: TRBV12-3/TRBV12-4; J gene: TRBJ2-7; D gene: TRBD2; CDR3 DNA: TGTGCCAGCAGTTTCTCCGGGGGGGCTTCCTACGAGCAGTACTTC; CDR3 protein: CASSFSGGASYEQYF
clone size: few; V gene: TRBV14; J gene: TRBJ2-1; D gene: -; CDR3 DNA: TGTGCCAGCAGCCAAGCCGGAGGGGGATACAATGAGCAGTTCTTC; CDR3 protein: CASSQAGGGYNEQFF
clone size: -; V gene: TRBV18; J gene: TRBJ2-1; D gene: TRBD2; CDR3 DNA: TGTGCCAGTCATCGAGCGGGGGGAAATGAGCAGTTCTTC; CDR3 protein: CASHRAGGNEQFF
clone size: many; V gene: TRBV5-1; J gene: TRBJ2-1; D gene: -; CDR3 DNA: TGCGCCAGCAGCTTGAAGAGGGGATCCTACAATGAGCAGTTCTTC; CDR3 protein: CASSLKRGSYNEQFF
clone size: -; V gene: TRBV10-3; J gene: TRBJ2-1; D gene: TRBD1; CDR3 DNA: TGTGCCATCAGTGAGGCGGGGACAGGGTTCGGCTCCTACAATGAGCAGTTCTTC; CDR3 protein: CAISEAGTGFGSYNEQFF
clone size: -; V gene: TRBV20-1; J gene: TRBJ2-3; D gene: -; CDR3 DNA: TGCAGTGCTAGAGATCGGGCCGGGGCAGATACGCAGTATTTT; CDR3 protein: CSARDRAGADTQYF
clone size: many; V gene: TRBV3-1; J gene: TRBJ1-2; D gene: TRBD1; CDR3 DNA: TGTGCCAGCAGCCAAGGCCGTTTCAGGGGGCCCGGTGATGGCTACACCTTC; CDR3 protein: CASSQGRFRGPGDGYTF
clone size: few; V gene: TRBV6-2/TRBV6-3; J gene: TRBJ2-7; D gene: TRBD1; CDR3 DNA: TGTGCCATACATAGACAGGGGAGCTCCTACGAGCAGTACTTC; CDR3 protein: CAIHRQGSSYEQYF
clone size: -; V gene: TRBV6-5; J gene: TRBJ2-4; D gene: TRBD1; CDR3 DNA: TGTGCCAGCAGTTACTTGGGGACAGCAAACATTCAGTACTTC; CDR3 protein: CASSYLGTANIQYF
clone size: few; V gene: TRBV6-1; J gene: TRBJ2-3; D gene: -; CDR3 DNA: TGTGCCAGCACCCTCGAGGTTACGCAGTATTTT; CDR3 protein: CASTLEVTQYF
clone size: few; V gene: TRBV7-9; J gene: TRBJ1-2; D gene: -; CDR3 DNA: TGTGCCAGCAGCGCTCATGGGACAATAGCTAACTATGGCTACACCTTC; CDR3 protein: CASSAHGTIANYGYTF
clone size: -; V gene: TRBV11-1; J gene: TRBJ2-3; D gene: -; CDR3 DNA: TGTGCCAGCAGCTTAGCGTTTCCGGCACGATATCTTACAGATACGCAGTATTTT; CDR3 protein: CASSLAFPARYLTDTQYF